The TCR beta chain under discussion was sequenced for a study of T cell changes during pregnancy in multiple sclerosis. Repertoires were generated with immunoSEQ multiplex PCR, while TCRdb's copy carries only in-frame clones and drops some. The table records tens of thousands of clones, about 90% of them present only once. The material sequenced was CD4+ T cells from peripheral blood mononuclear cells, taken after pregnancy. This clonotype was obtained from a female donor with multiple sclerosis, enrolled in a pregnancy study.

The CDR3: CASSQHLDSANTGELFF. Written as DNA, the CDR3 is TGTGCCAGCAGCCAACATTTGGACAGCGCGAACACCGGGGAGCTGTTTTTT. The chain recombines TRBV5-6 with TRBJ2-2; the D gene is possibly TRBD1 (6 bases). The V gene lost 4 bases and the J gene lost 0 bases, with 16 bases spanning the gap. The CDR3 is made up of 17 amino acids. CDR1 and CDR2 from the germline V gene are SGHDT and YYEEEE.